This T cell receptor (beta chain) was sequenced for a study of vaccination effects on CD4 cells after COVID-19. Study summary: The median interval between the second dose and post-vaccine sampling was 72 days. Whole-study results and caveats: Sampling in the study covered few convalescent patients and included no early post-infection timepoints. After vaccination, at late timepoints, clones induced by infection and by vaccine contracted markedly.

Only in-frame clones appear in the TCRdb table, and some are missing; sequencing was by immunoSEQ multiplex PCR. Here the sample spans about 24,000 clones, around four fifths being singletons. This clone occurred once. Its antigen is unknown. ViraFEST assay sequencing came after antigen-specific CD4+ T cells were expanded with viral peptide pools. With around ten days of culture completed, CD4+ T cells were isolated. Two doses of BNT162b2 or mRNA-1273 vaccine were administered to participants. Vaccinees lacked prior SARS-CoV-2 infection and tested negative for nucleocapsid antibodies. Germline V CDR1 and CDR2: SGHKS, YYEKEE (reference sequence). After removal of 4 bases from V and 9 bases from J, the junction contained 12 bases not matched to a gene. This CDR3 contains 15 residues.

The V call is TRBV5-5, the J call TRBJ2-2; 7 nucleotides match TRBD1. The sequence was collected from a human donor who received a COVID-19 vaccine. The source material was CD4+ T cells from PBMCs cultured with HCoV-NL63 spike peptides, sampled after COVID-19 vaccination. The CDR3 sequence: CASSPHPDRDRELFF. CDR3 coding DNA: TGTGCCAGCAGCCCCCACCCTGACAGGGACCGGGAGCTGTTTTTT. The variable domain in full, completed from reference TRBV5-5 and TRBJ2-2, reads DAGVTQSPTHLIKTRGQQVTLRCSPISGHKSVSWYQQVLGQGPQFIFQYYEKEERGRGNFPDRFSARQFPNYSSELNVNALLLGDSALYLCASSPHPDRDRELFFGEGSRLTVL.